The sequence of this T cell receptor (beta chain) was determined in a study of T cell changes during pregnancy in multiple sclerosis. Produced via immunoSEQ multiplex PCR; TCRdb's table is partial and in-frame only. The sample gives about 40,000 clones, 85% to 95% of which show up once; 0.5% to 0.75% is in the top ten. Between the trimmed V and J ends, which lost 8 bases and 7 bases, there was a span of 15 bases. This CDR3 comprises 12 residues. The V gene's germline CDR1 is SNHLY and CDR2 FYNNEI. The gene calls are TRBV2 and TRBJ2-7, with D maybe TRBD1 (6 bases). The material sequenced was CD4+ T cells from peripheral blood mononuclear cells, taken in the third trimester of pregnancy. The sequence was collected from a female donor with multiple sclerosis, enrolled in a pregnancy study. CDR3 nucleotide sequence: TGTGCCAGCGGGAGCAGGGGTCGGGAGCAGTACTTC. It codes for CASGSRGREQYF.